The TCR beta chain under discussion was sequenced for a study of blood T cell repertoires in COVID-19. In the study overall: The study drew acute and convalescent COVID-19 samples from the United States, Italy and Spain. The analysed material was cDNA or gDNA that came from T cells, B-cell-depleted T cells, or PBMCs.

The CDR3 is made up of 14 amino acids. V lost 0 bases and J 3 bases, leaving 9 bases between the germline ends. CDR1 and CDR2 from the germline V gene are SGHRS and YFSETQ. In the study's own analysis: Estimates of nucleated cell counts were drawn from the amplification of reference gene primers. Profiled with immunoSEQ multiplex PCR; TCRdb holds only in-frame clones, not every one. The V and J calls and clone size are taken from that table; D and trimming were inferred from the DNA. The sample carries tens of thousands of clones, about 90% recorded once. The chain carries TRBV5-1 and TRBJ1-2; D not resolved. What was sequenced was peripheral blood. The source is a human donor in a cohort sampled during active COVID-19. The chain's CDR3 is CASSLAGSDYGYTF. In DNA, the CDR3 is TGCGCCAGCAGCTTGGCGGGATCTGACTATGGCTACACCTTC.